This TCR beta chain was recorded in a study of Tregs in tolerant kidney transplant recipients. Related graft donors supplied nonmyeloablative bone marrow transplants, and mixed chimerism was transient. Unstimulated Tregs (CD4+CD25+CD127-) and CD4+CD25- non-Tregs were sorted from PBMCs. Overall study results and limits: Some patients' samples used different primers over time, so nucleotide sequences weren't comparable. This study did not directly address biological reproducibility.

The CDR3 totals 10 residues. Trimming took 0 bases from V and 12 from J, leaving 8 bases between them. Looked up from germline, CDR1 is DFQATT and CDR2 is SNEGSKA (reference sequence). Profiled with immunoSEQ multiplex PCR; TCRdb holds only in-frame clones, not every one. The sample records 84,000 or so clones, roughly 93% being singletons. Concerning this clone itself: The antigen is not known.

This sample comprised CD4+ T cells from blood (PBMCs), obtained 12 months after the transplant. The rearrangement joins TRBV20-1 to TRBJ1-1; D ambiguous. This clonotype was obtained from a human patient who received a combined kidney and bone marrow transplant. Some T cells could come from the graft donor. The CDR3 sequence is CSARDPVTFF. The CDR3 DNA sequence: TGCAGTGCTAGAGATCCCGTTACTTTCTTT.